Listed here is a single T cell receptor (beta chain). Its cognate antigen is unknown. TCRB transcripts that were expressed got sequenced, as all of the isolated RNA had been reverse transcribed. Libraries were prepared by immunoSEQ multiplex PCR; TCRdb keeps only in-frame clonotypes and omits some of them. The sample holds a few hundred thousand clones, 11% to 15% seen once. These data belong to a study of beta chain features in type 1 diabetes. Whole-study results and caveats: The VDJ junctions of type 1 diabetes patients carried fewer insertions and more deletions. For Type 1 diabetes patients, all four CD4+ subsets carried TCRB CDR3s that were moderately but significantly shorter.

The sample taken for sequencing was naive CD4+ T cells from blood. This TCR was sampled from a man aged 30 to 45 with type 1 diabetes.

The CDR3 sequence: CASSLTGQGLNEQFF. The CDR3, as DNA: TGTGCCAGCAGCTTGACGGGACAGGGTCTGAATGAGCAGTTCTTC. The chain links TRBV5-6 to TRBJ2-1, with 9 bases lining up with TRBD1. V shed 1 base and J 7 bases; nucleotides not matched to a gene: 6. Germline-derived CDR1 and CDR2 are SGHDT and YYEEEE. The CDR3 consists of 15 residues.